These T cell receptor beta chains were read from a single sample in a study of blood T cell repertoires in COVID-19. Sequenced by immunoSEQ multiplex PCR; TCRdb stores in-frame clones only, minus some. The table has 290,000 or so clones, roughly 87% seen once. The sequenced sample consisted of peripheral blood. These receptor sequences come from a man between 18 and 35 years old with active or convalescent COVID-19. CDR3s include the opening cysteine and the closing phenylalanine or tryptophan. D genes are given only for firm matches. Clone size is given for some rows only: seen once, a few or many times, or a class if the clone is expanded.

DNA	CDR3	V	D	size	J
TGTGCCAGCAGTGACTCGAATAGCGGGGCGAACACCGGGGAGCTGTTTTTT	CASSDSNSGANTGELFF	TRBV6-4	TRBD2	few	TRBJ2-2
TGTGCCAGTAACGACAGGGGGCCGAGCTACACCTTC	CASNDRGPSYTF	TRBV19	TRBD1	few	TRBJ1-2
TGTGCCAGCAAGAGGGGGAATCAGCCCCAGCATTTT	CASKRGNQPQHF	TRBV6-6	-	-	TRBJ1-5
TGTGCCAGCTCACCTTGGGAGAACACAGATACGCAGTATTTT	CASSPWENTDTQYF	TRBV18	-	-	TRBJ2-3
TGTGCCAGTAGAATAGGACAGAAAACTGAAGCTTTCTTT	CASRIGQKTEAFF	TRBV19	-	-	TRBJ1-1
TGCAGCGTTGGAGACAGGGACTCCTCTGGGGCCAACGTCCTGACTTTC	CSVGDRDSSGANVLTF	TRBV29-1	-	once	TRBJ2-6
TGTGCCAGCTCCCCCGCAGGAGGCACTGAAGCTTTCTTT	CASSPAGGTEAFF	TRBV18	-	-	TRBJ1-1
TGTGCCAGCAGCCCCCCGGGACAGATGATCTCTGGAAACACCATATATTTT	CASSPPGQMISGNTIYF	TRBV28	TRBD1	-	TRBJ1-3
TGTGCCAGCAGCGGAGCGGGAGGGATGACAGATACGCAGTATTTT	CASSGAGGMTDTQYF	TRBV9	TRBD2	-	TRBJ2-3
TGTGCCAGCAGCCGAGACACCAACACTGAAGCTTTCTTT	CASSRDTNTEAFF	TRBV28	-	-	TRBJ1-1
TGTGCCACCAGCTCCGACAGGGCCCTTGAAGCTTTCTTT	CATSSDRALEAFF	TRBV15	TRBD1	-	TRBJ1-1
TGTGCCAGCAGTGATCCCCGTGAGCAGTTCTTC	CASSDPREQFF	TRBV2	-	-	TRBJ2-1
TGCGCCAGCAGTGGGGCGCATAGCAATCAGCCCCAGCATTTT	CASSGAHSNQPQHF	TRBV10-2	-	-	TRBJ1-5
TGTGCCAGCAGCGCGCGGACAGGGGGCTTAACGGGAGATGGCTACACCTTC	CASSARTGGLTGDGYTF	TRBV9	TRBD1	-	TRBJ1-2
TGTGCCAGCAGTTTCACGGGGGGTGACACTGAAGCTTTCTTT	CASSFTGGDTEAFF	TRBV27	-	-	TRBJ1-1
TGTGCCAGCACCGTAGCGGGAGGAAAGGATACGCAGTATTTT	CASTVAGGKDTQYF	TRBV6-5	TRBD2	once	TRBJ2-3
TGTGCCAGCAGTCGGGGTAGCTCTGGAAACACCATATATTTT	CASSRGSSGNTIYF	TRBV25-1	-	-	TRBJ1-3
TGTGCCAGCAGTTTAAAAAGGGGCTCCTACGAGCAGTACTTC	CASSLKRGSYEQYF	TRBV27	-	once	TRBJ2-7
TGTGCCAGCAGTTTGGGACAGGATCTTGCAGATACGCAGTATTTT	CASSLGQDLADTQYF	TRBV28	TRBD1	-	TRBJ2-3
TGTGCCACCAGCAGGGATAACAGGGGTTCCTATAATTCACCCCTCCACTTT	CATSRDNRGSYNSPLHF	TRBV15	TRBD1	-	TRBJ1-6
TGTGCCAGCAGCCAAGGGACTAGCGGAGATACGCAGTATTTT	CASSQGTSGDTQYF	TRBV7-9	TRBD2	-	TRBJ2-3
TGTGCCAGCAGCTTGTTAGCGGGAGTCGCAACGTCAGATACGCAGTATTTT	CASSLLAGVATSDTQYF	TRBV5-6	TRBD2	-	TRBJ2-3
TGTGCCAGCTCTCGAGACAGAGACAATCAGCCCCAGCATTTT	CASSRDRDNQPQHF	TRBV18	-	once	TRBJ1-5
TGTGCCAGTAGTATCCCTCGGGGGGGCGTCACAGATACGCAGTATTTT	CASSIPRGGVTDTQYF	TRBV19	TRBD2	-	TRBJ2-3
TGTGCCAGCAGCTTGCGGGAGAATAATTCACCCCTCCACTTT	CASSLRENNSPLHF	TRBV5-6	-	-	TRBJ1-6
TGCGCCAGCAGCTTGGTCCTAGCGGGAGGGTCCAAAGGGACCCAGTACTTC	CASSLVLAGGSKGTQYF	TRBV5-1	TRBD2	-	TRBJ2-5
TGCGCCAGCAGCCCAGAAGGACAGGGCGGCTATGGCTACACCTTC	CASSPEGQGGYGYTF	TRBV4-1	TRBD1	-	TRBJ1-2
TGTGCCAGTGCTACTCATACTAGCGGGAGCCACGAGCAGTACTTC	CASATHTSGSHEQYF	TRBV19	TRBD2	-	TRBJ2-7
TGTGCCAGCAGCCAACGGGGAGGGGGTAATGAGCAGTTCTTC	CASSQRGGGNEQFF	TRBV14	-	-	TRBJ2-1
TGTGCCAGCAGCTTAGGGTGGGAGCGGGGAACAGATACGCAGTATTTT	CASSLGWERGTDTQYF	TRBV7-2	TRBD2	-	TRBJ2-3
TGTGCCAGCAGCGGGGGACAGGGGAAATACGAGCAGTACTTC	CASSGGQGKYEQYF	TRBV9	TRBD1	-	TRBJ2-7
TGTGCCACCAGTGACTCGACAGGTTATAGCAATCAGCCCCAGCATTTT	CATSDSTGYSNQPQHF	TRBV24-1	-	-	TRBJ1-5
TGTGCCAGCAGCCCGCGGACAGGGATCACAAAAGGGATATATGGCTACACCTTC	CASSPRTGITKGIYGYTF	TRBV5-6	TRBD1	few	TRBJ1-2
TGTGCCAGCAGCCCGGGACTAGCCAACCACGGGCAGTACTTC	CASSPGLANHGQYF	TRBV27	TRBD2	-	TRBJ2-7
TGCAGCGTCGCAGCCGAAGACGGAGTTTATGGCTACACCTTC	CSVAAEDGVYGYTF	TRBV29-1	-	-	TRBJ1-2
TGTGCCAGCAGCCCAAGACTAGCGGGAGGGAACGAGCAGTACTTC	CASSPRLAGGNEQYF	TRBV7-9	TRBD2	-	TRBJ2-7
TGTGCCAGCAGCCCGGACCTTAAACAGGGTGGCTACACCTTC	CASSPDLKQGGYTF	TRBV21-1	-	few	TRBJ1-2
TGCGCCAGCAGCTGGAGGGACCCCTACGAGCAGTACTTC	CASSWRDPYEQYF	TRBV5-1	-	-	TRBJ2-7
TGTGCCAGCAGCTCGACGACAACTGAGCAGTTCTTC	CASSSTTTEQFF	TRBV13	-	once	TRBJ2-1
TGCGCCAGCAGCTCCACCGGACTGGGCAATCAGCCCCAGCATTTT	CASSSTGLGNQPQHF	TRBV5-1	-	-	TRBJ1-5
TGTGCCAGCAGCAGGGACAGTCGCGGTGAATATGGCTACACCTTC	CASSRDSRGEYGYTF	TRBV6-2/TRBV6-3	TRBD1	-	TRBJ1-2
TGTGCCAGCAGCCCTTGGGCCCGGGACAACTTCTATTTCTCTGGAAACACCATATATTTT	CASSPWARDNFYFSGNTIYF	TRBV9	-	-	TRBJ1-3
TGTGCCAGCAGCCGGGTGGGGACTAGCGGGTTCTACGAGCAGTACTTC	CASSRVGTSGFYEQYF	TRBV14	TRBD2	-	TRBJ2-7
TGTGCCAGCAGAATTACAGCCCGTGACGGCTACACCTTC	CASRITARDGYTF	TRBV6-5	-	-	TRBJ1-2
TGCGCCAGCCATGATGGACAGGGCCCCTACAATGAGCAGTTCTTC	CASHDGQGPYNEQFF	TRBV5-1	TRBD1	once	TRBJ2-1
TGTGCCAGCAGCCAAGGGACTAGCGGGAGATACGAGCAGTACTTC	CASSQGTSGRYEQYF	TRBV4-2	TRBD2	few	TRBJ2-7
TGCGCCAGCAGCCATTATGGTAGCGGGAGGGGTCGGCAAGAGACCCAGTACTTC	CASSHYGSGRGRQETQYF	TRBV4-1	TRBD2	once	TRBJ2-5
TGTGCCAGCAGCTTGACGGGGTGGGCCCACTCATTTGGCTACACCTTC	CASSLTGWAHSFGYTF	TRBV5-8	-	-	TRBJ1-2
TGTGCCAGTCGAGTCGTCTCTGGAAACACCATATATTTT	CASRVVSGNTIYF	TRBV12-3/TRBV12-4	-	-	TRBJ1-3
TGTGCCAGCAGACCGACAGGGGGCTGGAATTCACCCCTCCACTTT	CASRPTGGWNSPLHF	TRBV28	TRBD1	once	TRBJ1-6
TGTGCCAGCAGCGCCCCCGGGACAGGACCATACAATGAGCAGTTCTTC	CASSAPGTGPYNEQFF	TRBV11-2	TRBD1	-	TRBJ2-1